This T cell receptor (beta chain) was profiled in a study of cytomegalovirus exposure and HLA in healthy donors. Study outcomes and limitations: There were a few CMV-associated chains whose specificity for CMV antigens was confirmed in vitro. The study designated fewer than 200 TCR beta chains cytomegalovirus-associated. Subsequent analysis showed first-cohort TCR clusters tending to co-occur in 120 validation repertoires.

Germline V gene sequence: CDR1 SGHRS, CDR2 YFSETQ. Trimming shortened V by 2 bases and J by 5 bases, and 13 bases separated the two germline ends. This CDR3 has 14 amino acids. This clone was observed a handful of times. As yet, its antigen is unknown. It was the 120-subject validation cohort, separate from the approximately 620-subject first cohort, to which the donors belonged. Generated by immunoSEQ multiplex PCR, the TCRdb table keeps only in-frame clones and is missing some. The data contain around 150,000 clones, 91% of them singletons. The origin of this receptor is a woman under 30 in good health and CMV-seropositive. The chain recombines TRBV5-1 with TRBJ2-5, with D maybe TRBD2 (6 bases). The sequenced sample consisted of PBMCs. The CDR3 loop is CASSFGGDGETQYF. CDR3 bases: TGCGCCAGCAGCTTCGGAGGGGACGGGGAGACCCAGTACTTC.